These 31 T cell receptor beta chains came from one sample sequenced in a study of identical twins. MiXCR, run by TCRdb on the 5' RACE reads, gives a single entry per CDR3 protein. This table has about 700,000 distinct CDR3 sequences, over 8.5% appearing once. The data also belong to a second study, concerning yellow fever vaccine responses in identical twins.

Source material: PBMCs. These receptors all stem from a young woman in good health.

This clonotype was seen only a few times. DNA for the CDR3: TGTGCCAGCAACACTTTCCGCAAACAACTCCTCTCCTACGAGCAGTACTTC. Translated, it gives CASNTFRKQLLSYEQYF. The rearrangement uses TRBV5-6 and TRBJ2-7; no reliable D call. With 6 bases removed from V and 0 bases from J, the gap between germline ends came to 22 bases. CDR1 and CDR2 (germline): SGHDT, YYEEEE. The CDR3 has 17 residues.

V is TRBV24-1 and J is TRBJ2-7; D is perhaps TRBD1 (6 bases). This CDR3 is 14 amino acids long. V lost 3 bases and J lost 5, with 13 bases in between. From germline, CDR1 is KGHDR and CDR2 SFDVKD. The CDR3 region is CATSDPGWGHEQYF. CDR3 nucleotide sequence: TGTGCCACCAGTGATCCAGGGTGGGGGCACGAGCAGTACTTC.

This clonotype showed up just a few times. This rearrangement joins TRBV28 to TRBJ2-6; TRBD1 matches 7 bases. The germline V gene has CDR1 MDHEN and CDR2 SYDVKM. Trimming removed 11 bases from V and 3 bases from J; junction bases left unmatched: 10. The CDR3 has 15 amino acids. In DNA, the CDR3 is TGTGCCGTACGAGGGGGCAAAGGTGGGGCCAACGTCCTGACTTTC. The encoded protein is CAVRGGKGGANVLTF.

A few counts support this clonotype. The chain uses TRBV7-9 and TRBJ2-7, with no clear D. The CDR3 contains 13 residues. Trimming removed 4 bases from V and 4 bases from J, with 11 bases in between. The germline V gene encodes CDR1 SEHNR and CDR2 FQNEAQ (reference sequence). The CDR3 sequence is CASSSIIRYEQYF. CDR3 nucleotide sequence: TGTGCCAGCAGCTCTATTATTCGGTACGAGCAGTACTTC.

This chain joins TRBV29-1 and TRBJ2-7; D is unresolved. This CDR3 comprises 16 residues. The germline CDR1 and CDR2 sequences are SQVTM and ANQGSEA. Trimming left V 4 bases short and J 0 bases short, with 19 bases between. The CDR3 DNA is TGCAGCGTTGCCCCGTTTCCGACCCAGGCCTCCTACGAGCAGTACTTC. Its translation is CSVAPFPTQASYEQYF.

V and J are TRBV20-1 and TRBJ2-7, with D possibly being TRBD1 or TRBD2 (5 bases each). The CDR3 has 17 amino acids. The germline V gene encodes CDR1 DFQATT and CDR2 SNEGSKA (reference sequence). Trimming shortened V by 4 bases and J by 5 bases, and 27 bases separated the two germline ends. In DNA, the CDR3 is TGCAGTGCTAACCAGGGACGGTTTATCGGCGGGCATCACGAGCAGTACTTC. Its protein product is CSANQGRFIGGHHEQYF.

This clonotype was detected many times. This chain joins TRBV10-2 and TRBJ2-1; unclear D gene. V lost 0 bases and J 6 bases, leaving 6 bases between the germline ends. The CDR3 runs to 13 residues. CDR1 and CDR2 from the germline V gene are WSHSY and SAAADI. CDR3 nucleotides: TGCGCCAGCAGTGAGTCGCGTACCAATGAGCAGTTCTTC. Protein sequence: CASSESRTNEQFF.

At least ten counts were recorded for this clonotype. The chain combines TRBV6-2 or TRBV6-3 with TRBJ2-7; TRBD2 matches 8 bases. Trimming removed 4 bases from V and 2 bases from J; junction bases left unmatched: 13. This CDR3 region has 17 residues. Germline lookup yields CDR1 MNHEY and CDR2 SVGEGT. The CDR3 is CASSLPTTPGLAYEQYF. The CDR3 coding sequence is TGTGCCAGCAGTTTACCAACAACCCCGGGACTAGCCTACGAGCAGTACTTC.

As DNA, the CDR3 is TGCAGTGCTAGAGTAGGCGGAACCTACGAGCAGTACTTC. It is translated as CSARVGGTYEQYF. The chain links TRBV20-1 to TRBJ2-7; D is unclear. The CDR3 contains 13 residues. V gave up 1 base and J gave up 2 bases, with 9 bases separating them. The germline V gene encodes CDR1 DFQATT and CDR2 SNEGSKA (reference sequence).

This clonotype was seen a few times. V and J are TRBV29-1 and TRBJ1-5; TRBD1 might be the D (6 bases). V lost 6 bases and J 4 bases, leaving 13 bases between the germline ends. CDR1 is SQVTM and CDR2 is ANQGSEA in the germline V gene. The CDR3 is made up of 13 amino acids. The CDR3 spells CSVAQGGNQPQHF. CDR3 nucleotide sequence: TGCAGCGTAGCACAGGGAGGGAATCAGCCCCAGCATTTT. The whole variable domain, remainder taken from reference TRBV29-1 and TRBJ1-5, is SAVISQKPSRDICQRGTSLTIQCQVDSQVTMMFWYRQQPGQSLTLIATANQGSEATYESGFVIDKFPISRPNLTFSTLTVSNMSPEDSSIYLCSVAQGGNQPQHFGDGTRLSIL.

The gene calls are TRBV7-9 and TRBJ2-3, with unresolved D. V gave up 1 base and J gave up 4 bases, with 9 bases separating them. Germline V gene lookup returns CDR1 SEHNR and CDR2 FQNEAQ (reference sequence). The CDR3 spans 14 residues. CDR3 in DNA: TGTGCCAGCAGCTTAGTGCTGATGCCAGATACGCAGTATTTT. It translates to CASSLVLMPDTQYF. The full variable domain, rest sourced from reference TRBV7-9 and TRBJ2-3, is DTGVSQNPRHKITKRGQNVTFRCDPISEHNRLYWYRQTLGQGPEFLTYFQNEAQLEKSRLLSDRFSAERPKGSFSTLEIQRTEQGDSAMYLCASSLVLMPDTQYFGPGTRLTVL.

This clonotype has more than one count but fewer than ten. CDR3: CASSYYAGETQYF. CDR3 bases: TGTGCCAGCAGTTACTATGCAGGGGAGACCCAGTACTTC. V usage is TRBV6-5 and J usage is TRBJ2-5; possible D gene TRBD1, 5 bases. The CDR3 covers 13 residues. Trimming took 1 base from V and 5 from J, leaving 8 bases between them. Germline V gene data show CDR1 as MNHEY and CDR2 as SVGAGI.

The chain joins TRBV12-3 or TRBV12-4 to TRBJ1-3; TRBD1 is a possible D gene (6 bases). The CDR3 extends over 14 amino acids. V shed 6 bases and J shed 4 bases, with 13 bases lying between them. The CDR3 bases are TGTGCCAGCAGCCCTAGGGGGGTAGGAAACACCATATATTTT. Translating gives CASSPRGVGNTIYF.

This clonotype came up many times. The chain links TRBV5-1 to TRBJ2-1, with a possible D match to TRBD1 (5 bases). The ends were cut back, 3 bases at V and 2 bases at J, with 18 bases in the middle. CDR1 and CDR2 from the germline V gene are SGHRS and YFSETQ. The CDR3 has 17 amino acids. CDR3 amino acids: CASSSLLRVKAYNEQFF. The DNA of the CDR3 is TGCGCCAGCAGCTCCCTACTCAGGGTTAAGGCCTACAATGAGCAGTTCTTC.

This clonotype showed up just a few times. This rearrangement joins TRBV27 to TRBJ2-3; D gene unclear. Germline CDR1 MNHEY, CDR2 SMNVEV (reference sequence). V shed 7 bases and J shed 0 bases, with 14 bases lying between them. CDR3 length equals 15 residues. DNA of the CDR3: TGTGCCAGCACCTTAGACAACGCTAGCACAGATACGCAGTATTTT. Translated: CASTLDNASTDTQYF.

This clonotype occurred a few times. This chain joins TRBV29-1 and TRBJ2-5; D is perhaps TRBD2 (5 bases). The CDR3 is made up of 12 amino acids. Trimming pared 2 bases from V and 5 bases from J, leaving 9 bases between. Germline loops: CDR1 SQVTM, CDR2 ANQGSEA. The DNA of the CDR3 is TGCAGCGTTGAACCCGGGGTCGAGACCCAGTACTTC. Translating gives CSVEPGVETQYF.

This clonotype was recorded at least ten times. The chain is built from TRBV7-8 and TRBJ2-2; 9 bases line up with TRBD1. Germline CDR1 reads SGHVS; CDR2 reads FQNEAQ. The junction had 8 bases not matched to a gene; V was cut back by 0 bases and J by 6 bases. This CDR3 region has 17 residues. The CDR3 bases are TGTGCCAGCAGCTTAGCTGTGTCGACAGGGGGGTCCGGGGAGCTGTTTTTT. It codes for CASSLAVSTGGSGELFF.

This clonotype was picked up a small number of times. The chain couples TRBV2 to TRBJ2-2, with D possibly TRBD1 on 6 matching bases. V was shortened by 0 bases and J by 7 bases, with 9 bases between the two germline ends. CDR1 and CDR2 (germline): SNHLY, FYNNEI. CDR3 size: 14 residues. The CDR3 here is CASSEAQGIGELFF. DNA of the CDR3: TGTGCCAGCAGTGAAGCACAGGGTATCGGGGAGCTGTTTTTT.

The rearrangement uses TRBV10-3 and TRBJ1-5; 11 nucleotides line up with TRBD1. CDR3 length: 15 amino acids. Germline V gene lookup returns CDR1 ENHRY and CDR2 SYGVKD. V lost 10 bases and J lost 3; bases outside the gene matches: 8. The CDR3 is CATVRTGGTNQPQHF. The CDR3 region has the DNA TGTGCCACCGTCCGGACAGGGGGCACCAATCAGCCCCAGCATTTT.

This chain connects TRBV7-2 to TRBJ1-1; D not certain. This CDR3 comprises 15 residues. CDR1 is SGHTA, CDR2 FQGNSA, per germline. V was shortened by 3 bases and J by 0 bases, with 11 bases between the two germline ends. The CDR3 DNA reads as TGTGCCAGCAGCTTCTCCGTGGATGTGAACACTGAAGCTTTCTTT. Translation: CASSFSVDVNTEAFF. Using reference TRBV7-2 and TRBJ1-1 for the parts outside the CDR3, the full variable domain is GAGVSQSPSNKVTEKGKDVELRCDPISGHTALYWYRQSLGQGLEFLIYFQGNSAPDKSGLPSDRFSAERTGGSVSTLTIQRTQQEDSAVYLCASSFSVDVNTEAFFGQGTRLTVV.

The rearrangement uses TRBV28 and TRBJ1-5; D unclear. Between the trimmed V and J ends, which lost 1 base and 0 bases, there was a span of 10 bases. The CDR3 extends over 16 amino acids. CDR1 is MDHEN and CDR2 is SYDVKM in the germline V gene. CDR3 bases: TGTGCCAGCAGTTTATATAAGGGAGATAGCAATCAGCCCCAGCATTTT. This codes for CASSLYKGDSNQPQHF.

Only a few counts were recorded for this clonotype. Here the CDR3 reads CASRYESGELFF. The CDR3 nucleotides are TGCGCCAGCAGATATGAGTCCGGGGAGCTGTTTTTT. This chain uses TRBV5-1 with TRBJ2-2; D is ambiguous. Germline lookup yields CDR1 SGHRS and CDR2 YFSETQ. The CDR3 consists of 12 residues. Trimming removed 5 bases at V and 6 bases at J, with 8 bases between.

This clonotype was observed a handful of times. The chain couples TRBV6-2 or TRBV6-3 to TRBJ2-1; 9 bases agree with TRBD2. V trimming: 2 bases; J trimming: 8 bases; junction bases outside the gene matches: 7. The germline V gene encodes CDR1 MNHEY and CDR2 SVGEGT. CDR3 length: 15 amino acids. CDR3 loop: CASSYPAGTSHEQFF. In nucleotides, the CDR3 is TGTGCCAGCAGTTACCCAGCCGGGACTAGCCATGAGCAGTTCTTC.

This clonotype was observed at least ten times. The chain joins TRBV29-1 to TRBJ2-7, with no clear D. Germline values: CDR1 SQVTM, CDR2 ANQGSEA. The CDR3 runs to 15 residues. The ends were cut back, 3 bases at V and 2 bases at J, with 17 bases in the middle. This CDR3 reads CSVDVPHEDAYEQYF. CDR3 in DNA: TGCAGCGTTGATGTCCCACACGAAGACGCCTACGAGCAGTACTTC.

The CDR3 reads CASRRGLDYEQYF. The CDR3 bases are TGTGCCAGCAGGCGGGGACTAGACTACGAGCAGTACTTC. The chain employs TRBV6-1 and TRBJ2-7, with 8 bases lining up with TRBD2. Germline V lookup: CDR1 MNHNS, CDR2 SASEGT. V trimming: 6 bases; J trimming: 3 bases; junction bases outside the gene matches: 4. The CDR3 covers 13 residues.

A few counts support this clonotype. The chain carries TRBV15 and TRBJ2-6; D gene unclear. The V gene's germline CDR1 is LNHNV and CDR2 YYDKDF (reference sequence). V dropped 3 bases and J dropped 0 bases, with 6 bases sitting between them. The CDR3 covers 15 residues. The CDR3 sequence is CATSRYGSGANVLTF. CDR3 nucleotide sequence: TGTGCCACCAGCAGGTACGGCTCTGGGGCCAACGTCCTGACTTTC.

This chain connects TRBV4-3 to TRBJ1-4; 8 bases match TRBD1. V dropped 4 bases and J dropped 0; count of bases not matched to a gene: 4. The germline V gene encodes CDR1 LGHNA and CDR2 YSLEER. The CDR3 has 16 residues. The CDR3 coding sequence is TGCGCCAGCAGCCCACTACAGGGGGCAACTAATGAAAAACTGTTTTTT. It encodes CASSPLQGATNEKLFF.

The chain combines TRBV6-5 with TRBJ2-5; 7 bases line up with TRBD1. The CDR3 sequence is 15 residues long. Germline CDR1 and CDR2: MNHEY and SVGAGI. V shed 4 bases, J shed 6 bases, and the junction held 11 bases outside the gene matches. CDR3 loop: CASSSDRAKVKTQYF. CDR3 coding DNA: TGTGCCAGCAGTTCCGACAGGGCGAAGGTGAAGACCCAGTACTTC.

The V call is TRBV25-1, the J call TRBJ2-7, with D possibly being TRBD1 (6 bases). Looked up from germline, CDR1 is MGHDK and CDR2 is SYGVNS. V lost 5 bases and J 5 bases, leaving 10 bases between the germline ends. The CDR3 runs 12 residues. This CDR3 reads CASSFRGHEQYF. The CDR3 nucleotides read TGTGCCAGCAGTTTCAGGGGTCACGAGCAGTACTTC.

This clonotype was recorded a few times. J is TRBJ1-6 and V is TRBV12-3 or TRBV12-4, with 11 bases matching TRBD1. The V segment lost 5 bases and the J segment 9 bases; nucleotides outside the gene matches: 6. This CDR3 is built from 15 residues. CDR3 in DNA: TGTGCCAGCAGTCCCGGGACAGGGGGTGGTTCACCCCTCCACTTT. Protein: CASSPGTGGGSPLHF.

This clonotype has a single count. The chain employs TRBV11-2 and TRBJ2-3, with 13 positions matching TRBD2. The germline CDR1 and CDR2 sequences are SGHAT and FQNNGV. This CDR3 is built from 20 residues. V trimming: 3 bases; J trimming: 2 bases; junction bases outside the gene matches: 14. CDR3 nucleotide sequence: TGTGCCAGCAGCTTCCTCTCAGGGACTAGCGGGAATCGTGACACAGATACGCAGTATTTT. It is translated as CASSFLSGTSGNRDTDTQYF.